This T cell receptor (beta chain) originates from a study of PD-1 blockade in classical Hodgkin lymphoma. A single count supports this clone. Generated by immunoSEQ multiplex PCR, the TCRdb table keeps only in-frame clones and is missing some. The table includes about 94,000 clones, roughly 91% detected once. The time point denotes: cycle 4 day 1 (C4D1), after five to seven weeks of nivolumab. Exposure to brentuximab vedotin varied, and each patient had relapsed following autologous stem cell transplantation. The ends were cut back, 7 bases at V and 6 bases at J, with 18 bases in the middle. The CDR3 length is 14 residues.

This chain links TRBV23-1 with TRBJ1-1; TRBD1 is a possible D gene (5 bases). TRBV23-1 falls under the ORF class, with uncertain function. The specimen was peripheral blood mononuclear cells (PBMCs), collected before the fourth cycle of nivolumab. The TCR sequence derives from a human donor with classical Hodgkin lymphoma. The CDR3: CASTLGRRAPEAFF. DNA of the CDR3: TGCGCCAGCACCTTGGGACGACGGGCCCCTGAAGCTTTCTTT.